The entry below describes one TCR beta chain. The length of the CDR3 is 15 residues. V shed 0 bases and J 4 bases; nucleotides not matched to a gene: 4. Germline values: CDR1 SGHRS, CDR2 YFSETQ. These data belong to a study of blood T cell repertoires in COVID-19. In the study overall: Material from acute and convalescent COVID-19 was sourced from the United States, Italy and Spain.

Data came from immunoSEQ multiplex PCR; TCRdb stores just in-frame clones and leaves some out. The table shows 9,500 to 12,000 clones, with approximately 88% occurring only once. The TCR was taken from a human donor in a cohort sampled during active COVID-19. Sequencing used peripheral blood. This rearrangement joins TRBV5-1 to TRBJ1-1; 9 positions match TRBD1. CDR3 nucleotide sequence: TGCGCCAGCAGCTTGGCTGCGACAGGGGGCACTGAAGCTTTCTTT. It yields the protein CASSLAATGGTEAFF. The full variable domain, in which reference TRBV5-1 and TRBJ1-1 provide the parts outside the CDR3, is KAGVTQTPRYLIKTRGQQVTLSCSPISGHRSVSWYQQTPGQGLQFLFEYFSETQRNKGNFPGRFSGRQFSNSRSEMNVSTLELGDSALYLCASSLAATGGTEAFFGQGTRLTVV.